This record looks at one TCR beta chain sequence and its context. Its antigen is not known. Primers: 60 Vbeta forward and 13 Jbeta reverse. Here immunoSEQ multiplex PCR was the method, and the copy in TCRdb shows in-frame clones only, minus some. Of under 200,000 clones listed, about 80% are singletons. This sample is part of a study of cytomegalovirus exposure and HLA in healthy donors. Study conclusions and caveats: Donors belonging to an Asian-associated ancestry cluster reportedly showed fewer N-insertions in productive TCRs than the approximately 670-donor mean, according to what a later analysis found.

Per germline, CDR1 GTSNPN and CDR2 SVGIG (reference sequence). V lost 8 bases, J lost 5 bases, and 14 bases stayed unmatched. The CDR3 has 14 residues. The sequence came from a man between 25 and 39 years old in good health and CMV-seronegative. The sequencing sample was made of PBMCs. The chain uses TRBV30 and TRBJ1-2; TRBD1 aligns across 7 bases. CDR3 residues: CAGTQGSTGYGYTF. CDR3 in DNA: TGTGCCGGGACACAGGGGTCAACGGGGTATGGCTACACCTTC.